The next 26 T cell receptor beta chains were all read from a single sample in a study of molecular identifiers for immune sequencing clone quantification. TCRdb used MiXCR to reprocess the PCR reads, holding one entry per CDR3 protein. The sample contains nearly 55,000 distinct CDR3 sequences, roughly 38% of which appear only once. The source material was naive CD8+ T cells from blood, with Jurkat cell RNA spiked in. Noted subset: FACS-sorted CD8+CD4-CCR7+CD45RA+ naive T cells. The receptors here all came from a human donor in good health. Some libraries in this study had Jurkat cell RNA spiked in.

V usage is TRBV2 and J usage is TRBJ1-5, with no clear D. The CDR3 runs 12 residues. CDR1 SNHLY and CDR2 FYNNEI come from the germline V gene. V was trimmed by 10 bases and J by 1 base, leaving 8 bases between them. The CDR3, as DNA: TGTGCCAACAGAGTCAGCAATCAGCCCCAGCATTTT. Its translation: CANRVSNQPQHF.

To note about this clonotype: It may be a read error: a sequence one base away is much more abundant. The conserved final phenylalanine or tryptophan is absent from the CDR3, which likely points to a read error. The chain uses TRBV28 and TRBJ2-4, with D hard to call. Trimming left V 7 bases short and J 2 bases short, with 12 bases between. Germline-derived CDR1 and CDR2 are MDHEN and SYDVKM. The CDR3 covers 14 residues. Here the CDR3 reads CASTSTGSKNIQYI. The CDR3 DNA follows: TGTGCCAGCACTTCAACCGGGTCCAAAAACATTCAGTACATC.

This clonotype turned up a few times. The chain has TRBV4-2 and TRBJ2-7; unclear D gene. With 3 bases removed from V and 3 bases from J, the gap between germline ends came to 9 bases. CDR1 LGHNA and CDR2 YNFKEQ come from the germline V gene. The CDR3 consists of 13 residues. The chain's CDR3 is CASSQMDGYEQYF. Here the CDR3 DNA reads TGTGCCAGCAGCCAGATGGACGGCTACGAGCAGTACTTC.

This clonotype was detected once. A much larger clone lies a single base off, so this may be a read error. Here the CDR3 omits its conserved ending phenylalanine or tryptophan, so a read error is the likely source. This rearrangement joins TRBV9 to TRBJ2-5, with a tentative D call TRBD1 (5 bases). Germline V gene data show CDR1 as SGDLS and CDR2 as YYNGEE. V was trimmed by 1 base and J by 1 base, leaving 11 bases between them. The CDR3 is 15 residues long. CDR3 in amino acids: CASSVNGHTQETQYL. The CDR3 DNA sequence: TGTGCCAGCAGCGTAAACGGACACACCCAAGAGACCCAGTACCTC.

This clonotype appeared once. A much larger clone lies a single base off, so this may be a read error. V is TRBV5-1 and J is TRBJ1-5, with D perhaps TRBD1 (5 bases). Germline CDR1 reads SGHRS; CDR2 reads YFSETQ. The CDR3 totals 15 residues. The CDR3 DNA reads as TGCGCCAGCAGCTTGTCAGGGCCCTACAATCAGCCCCAGCGTTTT. Translation: CASSLSGPYNQPQRF. The entire variable domain, with the rest obtained from reference TRBV5-1 and TRBJ1-5, is as follows: KAGVTQTPRYLIKTRGQQVTLSCSPISGHRSVSWYQQTPGQGLQFLFEYFSETQRNKGNFPGRFSGRQFSNSRSEMNVSTLELGDSALYLCASSLSGPYNQPQRFGDGTRLSIL.

This chain joins TRBV12-3 or TRBV12-4 and TRBJ1-5, with D possibly TRBD1 on 5 matching bases. The CDR3 contains 18 residues. V shed 7 bases and J shed 0 bases, with 22 bases lying between them. CDR3 nucleotide sequence: TGTGCCAGCACACGTGGTGGGACGAGTGGGTATAGCAATCAGCCCCAGCATTTT. Translated: CASTRGGTSGYSNQPQHF.

This clonotype is medium-sized by share. The V call is TRBV4-3, the J call TRBJ2-7; a possible D gene is TRBD2 (5 bases). The CDR3 sequence is 14 residues long. Germline V CDR1 and CDR2: LGHNA, YSLEER. The V gene lost 0 bases and the J gene lost 6 bases, with 12 bases spanning the gap. The CDR3 here is CASSQEGEGAEQYF. CDR3 in DNA: TGCGCCAGCAGCCAAGAAGGTGAGGGAGCCGAGCAGTACTTC.

Points on this clonotype: As the CDR3 is not closed by the conserved phenylalanine or tryptophan, this likely results from a read error. V usage is TRBV28 and J usage is TRBJ1-6; D not resolved. CDR3 length: 13 residues. The V gene's germline CDR1 is MDHEN and CDR2 SYDVKM. The V gene lost 6 bases and the J gene lost 10 bases, with 13 bases spanning the gap. The CDR3 sequence is CASSYTWKSPLHY. CDR3 DNA sequence: TGTGCCAGCAGCTACACATGGAAATCACCCCTCCACTAT.

This clonotype is labeled medium-sized. The rearrangement uses TRBV25-1 and TRBJ1-1, with unresolved D. Germline CDR1 MGHDK, CDR2 SYGVNS. Trimming cost V 6 bases and J 0 bases, with 8 bases left between them. This CDR3 is built from 13 residues. For the CDR3, the DNA is TGTGCCAGCAGCGTAGGAATGAACACTGAAGCTTTCTTT. The encoded protein is CASSVGMNTEAFF.

Turning to this clonotype: Its ends do not fully match the called genes, so a read error is possible. The chain links TRBV19 to TRBJ1-4, with 9 bases matching TRBD1. CDR3 length equals 15 residues. The germline V gene has CDR1 LNHDA and CDR2 SQIVND (reference sequence). CDR3 region: CASSGTGYPAEKLIF. CDR3 coding DNA: TGTGCCAGTAGTGGGACAGGGTACCCTGCGGAAAAACTGATTTTT.

V is TRBV12-3 or TRBV12-4 and J is TRBJ2-6, with a possible D match to TRBD1 (6 bases). Trimming cost V 7 bases and J 0 bases, with 16 bases left between them. CDR3 length equals 17 residues. In nucleotides, the CDR3 is TGTGCCAGCATACAGGGACCCTCCATCTCTGGGGCCAACGTCCTGACTTTC. Its protein is CASIQGPSISGANVLTF.

As regards this clonotype: This clone may be a read error of a much larger clone one base away. The V and J genes are TRBV5-1 and TRBJ1-6; no firm D call. The CDR3 is 15 amino acids. The germline V gene has CDR1 SGHRS and CDR2 YFSETQ. Trimming left V 1 base short and J 5 bases short, with 10 bases between. CDR3 sequence: CASSLPKGNNSPLHF. Written as DNA, the CDR3 is TGCGCCAGCAGCTTGCCCAAGGGCAATAATTCACCCCTCCACTTT. Full variable domain (remainder filled in from reference TRBV5-1 and TRBJ1-6): KAGVTQTPRYLIKTRGQQVTLSCSPISGHRSVSWYQQTPGQGLQFLFEYFSETQRNKGNFPGRFSGRQFSNSRSEMNVSTLELGDSALYLCASSLPKGNNSPLHFGNGTRLTVT.

A word on this clonotype: Without the conserved terminal phenylalanine or tryptophan, this CDR3 likely stems from a read error. The chain is built from TRBV20-1 and TRBJ1-1; D may be TRBD1 (5 bases). There are 13 residues in the CDR3. Germline CDR1 reads DFQATT; CDR2 reads SNEGSKA (reference sequence). CDR3 protein: CSATDGTNTDAFV. CDR3 DNA: TGCAGTGCTACGGACGGGACGAACACTGACGCTTTCGTT.

The chain couples TRBV2 to TRBJ2-3, with D possibly being TRBD1 (5 bases). V shed 3 bases and J shed 0 bases, with 10 bases lying between them. Germline CDR1 and CDR2: SNHLY and FYNNEI. The CDR3 length is 15 residues. In nucleotides, the CDR3 is TGTGCCAGCAGTGACGTGGGGCCTAGCACAGATACGCAGTATTTT. The encoded protein is CASSDVGPSTDTQYF.

This clonotype has more than one count but fewer than ten. The V and J genes are TRBV27 and TRBJ2-3; possible D gene TRBD1, 5 bases. The germline CDR1 and CDR2 sequences are MNHEY and SMNVEV (reference sequence). Trimming pared 6 bases from V and 2 bases from J, leaving 9 bases between. The CDR3 is 13 amino acids. CDR3 in DNA: TGTGCCAGCAGGGCAGGGATCACAGATACGCAGTATTTT. Amino acids: CASRAGITDTQYF.

Remarks on this clonotype: This may arise from a read error, as a much more abundant clone is one base away. V and J are TRBV2 and TRBJ2-7; D is undetermined. The CDR3 has 14 residues. Trimming pared 4 bases from V and 0 bases from J, leaving 10 bases between. Germline V gene lookup returns CDR1 SNHLY and CDR2 FYNNEI. CDR3 region: CASSGWRSSYEQYF. DNA of the CDR3: TGTGCCAGCAGTGGATGGCGAAGCTCCTACGAGCAGTACTTC. The full variable domain, its missing parts supplied by reference TRBV2 and TRBJ2-7, is EPEVTQTPSHQVTQMGQEVILRCVPISNHLYFYWYRQILGQKVEFLVSFYNNEISEKSEIFDDQFSVERPDGSNFTLKIRSTKLEDSAMYFCASSGWRSSYEQYFGPGTRLTVT.

To note about this clonotype: A read error may explain this, as a much larger clone is one base away. The V gene is TRBV28, the J gene TRBJ2-1, with TRBD2 matching over 11 bases. The CDR3 is made up of 20 amino acids. J lost 6 bases, V lost 7 bases, and 23 bases had no gene match. Germline-derived CDR1 and CDR2 are MDHEN and SYDVKM. The CDR3 region has the DNA TGTGCCAGCACCGCCCCCCCTGGTAGCGGGAGGGCCGGTCTCTTCAATGAGCAGTTCTTC. Translation gives CASTAPPGSGRAGLFNEQFF.

The chain uses TRBV15 and TRBJ2-6; D possibly corresponds to TRBD2 (5 bases). There are 18 residues in the CDR3. Germline CDR1 is LNHNV and CDR2 is YYDKDF (reference sequence). Between the trimmed V and J ends, which lost 5 bases and 0 bases, there was a span of 17 bases. CDR3 region: CATSPRGSTYSGANVLTF. In DNA, the CDR3 is TGTGCCACCAGCCCAAGAGGGAGCACCTACTCTGGGGCCAACGTCCTGACTTTC.

This clonotype has ten or more counts. J is TRBJ2-5 and V is TRBV4-2; the match to TRBD1 covers 7 bases. V was clipped by 1 base and J by 3 bases; unmatched bases: 5. The CDR3 has 15 residues. Germline V gives CDR1 LGHNA, CDR2 YNFKEQ. CDR3 sequence: CASSQVGGPEETQYF. The CDR3 bases are TGTGCCAGCAGCCAAGTAGGGGGCCCGGAAGAGACCCAGTACTTC.

This clonotype was counted between two and nine times. At one boundary the junction diverges from the germline segment, which might be a read error. J is TRBJ1-5 and V is TRBV27, with D perhaps matching TRBD1 (6 bases). The germline gives CDR1 MNHEY, CDR2 SMNVEV (reference sequence). CDR3 length equals 13 residues. The CDR3 region is CASCLGQFEPQHF. CDR3 nucleotide sequence: TGTGCCAGCTGTTTAGGACAGTTCGAGCCCCAGCATTTT.

The chain has TRBV27 and TRBJ2-5; 12 bases map to TRBD2. With 0 bases clipped from V and 5 bases from J, the junction kept 4 bases outside the gene matches. The length of the CDR3 is 16 residues. Per germline, CDR1 MNHEY and CDR2 SMNVEV (reference sequence). CDR3 residues: CASSLSLAGGPETQYF. Here the CDR3 DNA reads TGTGCCAGCAGTTTATCCCTAGCGGGAGGGCCTGAGACCCAGTACTTC.

CDR3 region: CASSLFQPRGTSVQETQYF. CDR3 DNA: TGTGCCAGCAGTTTATTTCAACCAAGGGGTACTAGCGTCCAAGAGACCCAGTACTTC. This sequence joins TRBV28 and TRBJ2-5, with 7 nucleotides matching TRBD2. After removal of 1 base from V and 1 base from J, the junction contained 15 bases not matched to a gene. From germline, CDR1 is MDHEN and CDR2 SYDVKM. CDR3 length: 19 residues.

The chain joins TRBV7-3 to TRBJ2-3; TRBD2 matches 7 bases. Per germline, CDR1 SGHTA and CDR2 FQGTGA. The CDR3 has 15 residues. Trimming at V came to 2 bases and at J to 4 bases, leaving 6 bases not matched to a gene. CDR3 sequence reads: CASSLGGTISDTQYF. The DNA of the CDR3 is TGTGCCAGCAGCTTAGGCGGGACTATTTCAGATACGCAGTATTTT.

As regards this clonotype: A read error is possible here, since a much larger clone lies one base away. This chain uses TRBV20-1 with TRBJ2-7, with D perhaps assigned TRBD1 or TRBD2 (5 bases each). The CDR3 is 12 amino acids. The germline CDR1 and CDR2 sequences are DFQATT and SNEGSKA (reference sequence). This CDR3 is CSAPPALGEQCF. CDR3 coding DNA: TGCAGTGCCCCGCCGGCGTTGGGGGAGCAGTGCTTC.

This chain joins TRBV6-2 or TRBV6-3 and TRBJ2-2; D is undetermined. Trimming stripped 0 bases from V and 8 bases from J, with 7 bases between. The CDR3 spans 13 residues. Germline CDR1 and CDR2: MNHEY and SVGEGT. Written as DNA, the CDR3 is TGTGCCAGCAGTTACTCCGAGGCGGGGGAGCTGTTTTTT. Translation: CASSYSEAGELFF.

This clonotype was picked up a small number of times. The rearrangement links TRBV10-3 to TRBJ1-1; the match to TRBD1 covers 7 bases. The CDR3 spans 18 residues. CDR1 and CDR2 from the germline V gene are ENHRY and SYGVKD. V lost 0 bases to trimming and J lost 0 bases; unmatched junction nucleotides: 10. The CDR3 nucleotides are TGTGCCATCAGTGAGTCGAGGGGACAGTTATTGCTGAACACTGAAGCTTTCTTT. It codes for CAISESRGQLLLNTEAFF.